This T cell receptor (beta chain) was captured in a study of cytomegalovirus exposure and HLA in healthy donors. General study results and limits: Several top significant clusters appeared, in a later analysis, to be linked to common viral pathogens. Altogether, about 160 TCR beta chains were recorded as cytomegalovirus-associated. Rarity held for most TCR sequences, but there were some public TCRs that occurred in many donors.

PCR was performed using 60 Vbeta and 13 Jbeta primers. Profiled with immunoSEQ multiplex PCR; TCRdb holds only in-frame clones, not every one. The data show some 110,000 clones, with over 65% seen just once and roughly 8% held by the top ten. Germline CDR1 and CDR2: SGHRS and YFSETQ. The CDR3 is 15 residues long. V gave up 2 bases and J gave up 6 bases; unmatched junction bases: 8. Turning to this clone: What it recognizes is unknown.

This TCR was sampled from a man in his forties in good health and CMV-seropositive. The chain carries TRBV5-1 and TRBJ1-2; 9 nucleotides agree with TRBD1. Source material: PBMCs. In DNA, the CDR3 is TGCGCCAGCAGCTTTAACACAGGGGGCGAGAATGGCTACACCTTC. Protein product: CASSFNTGGENGYTF.